This T cell receptor (beta chain) was sequenced during a study of long-term antiretroviral therapy in people with HIV. Overall study: The study's earliest collections predate the 2015 immediate-ART recommendation by about a decade.

Each participant with HIV received care in the United States. Going into DNA extraction, samples held 1-10 million cryopreserved PBMC. Survey-level resolution applied to immunoSEQ assay v3.0. TCRdb's copy holds only in-frame clones and misses some; the assay was immunoSEQ multiplex PCR. This sample yields about 16,000 clones, of which around 80% are seen a single time; over 20% belongs to the top ten. With respect to this clone: What it binds is not known.

Study-wide results and limits: Versus controls, repertoires in people with HIV had narrower CDR3 length ranges.

The germline V gene has CDR1 SEHNR and CDR2 FQNEAQ (reference sequence). This CDR3 comprises 14 residues. V was cut by 5 bases and J by 5 bases, with 15 bases left in between. This chain joins TRBV7-9 and TRBJ1-1; tentative D call: TRBD1 (5 bases). This receptor was obtained from a man aged 40-49 years with HIV. The sequencing used unsorted PBMCs, collected 2.1 years after starting antiretroviral therapy. The DNA of the CDR3 is TGTGCCAGCAGCAAAGGGTGGAAGGGGACTGAAGCTTTCTTT. This codes for CASSKGWKGTEAFF.